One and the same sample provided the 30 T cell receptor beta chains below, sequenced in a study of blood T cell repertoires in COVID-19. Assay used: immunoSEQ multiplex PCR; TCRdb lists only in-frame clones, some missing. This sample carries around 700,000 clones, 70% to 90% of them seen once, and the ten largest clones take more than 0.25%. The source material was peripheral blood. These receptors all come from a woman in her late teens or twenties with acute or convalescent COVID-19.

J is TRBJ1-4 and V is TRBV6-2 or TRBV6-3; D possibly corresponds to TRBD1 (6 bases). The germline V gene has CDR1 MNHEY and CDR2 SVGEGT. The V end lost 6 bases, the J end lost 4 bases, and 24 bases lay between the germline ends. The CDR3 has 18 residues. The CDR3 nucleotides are TGTGCCAGCAGCCCGAACAGGGAACACATTCTATTTAATGAAAAACTGTTTTTT. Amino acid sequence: CASSPNREHILFNEKLFF.

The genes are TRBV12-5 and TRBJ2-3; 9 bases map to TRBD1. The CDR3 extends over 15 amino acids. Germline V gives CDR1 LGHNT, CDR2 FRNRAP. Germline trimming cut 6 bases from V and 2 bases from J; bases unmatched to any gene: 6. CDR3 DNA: TGTGCTAGTGGCCACAGGGGGCCGAACACAGATACGCAGTATTTT. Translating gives CASGHRGPNTDTQYF.

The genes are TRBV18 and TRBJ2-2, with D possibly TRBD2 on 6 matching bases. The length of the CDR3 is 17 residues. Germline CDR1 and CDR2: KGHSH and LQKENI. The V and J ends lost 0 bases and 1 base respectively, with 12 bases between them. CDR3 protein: CASSPPSGVGNTGELFF. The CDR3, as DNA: TGTGCCAGCTCACCACCATCGGGGGTTGGGAACACCGGGGAGCTGTTTTTT.

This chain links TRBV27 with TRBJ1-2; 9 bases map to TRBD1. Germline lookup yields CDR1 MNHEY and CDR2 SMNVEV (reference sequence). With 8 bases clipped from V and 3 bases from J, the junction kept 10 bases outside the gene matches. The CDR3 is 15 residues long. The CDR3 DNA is TGTGCCAGCGCCTCCGGGACAGGGATTGACTATGGCTACACCTTC. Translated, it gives CASASGTGIDYGYTF.

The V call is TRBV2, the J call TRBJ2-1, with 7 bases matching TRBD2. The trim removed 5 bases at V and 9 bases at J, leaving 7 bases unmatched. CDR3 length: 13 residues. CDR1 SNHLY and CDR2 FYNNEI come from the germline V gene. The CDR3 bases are TGTGCCAGCAGTCCTGAGGGAGGGGTTGAGCAGTTCTTC. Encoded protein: CASSPEGGVEQFF.

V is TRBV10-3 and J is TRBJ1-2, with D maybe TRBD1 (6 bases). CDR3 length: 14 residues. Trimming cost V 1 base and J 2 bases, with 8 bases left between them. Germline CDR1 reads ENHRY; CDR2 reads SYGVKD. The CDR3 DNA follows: TGTGCCATCAGTGAGTACAGGGAGAACTATGGCTACACCTTC. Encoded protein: CAISEYRENYGYTF.

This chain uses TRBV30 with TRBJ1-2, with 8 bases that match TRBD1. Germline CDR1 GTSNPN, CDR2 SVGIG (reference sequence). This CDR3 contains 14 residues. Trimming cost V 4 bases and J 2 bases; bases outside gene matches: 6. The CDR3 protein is CAWTLTGENYGYTF. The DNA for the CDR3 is TGTGCCTGGACCTTGACAGGGGAAAACTATGGCTACACCTTC.

The CDR3 reads CASSTRGLYEQYF. In DNA form, the CDR3 reads TGTGCCAGCTCAACGCGGGGACTCTACGAGCAGTACTTC. J is TRBJ2-7 and V is TRBV18, with D maybe TRBD2 (6 bases). Germline-derived CDR1 and CDR2 are KGHSH and LQKENI. The CDR3 is 13 residues long. Trimming removed 5 bases from V and 3 bases from J, with 11 bases in between.

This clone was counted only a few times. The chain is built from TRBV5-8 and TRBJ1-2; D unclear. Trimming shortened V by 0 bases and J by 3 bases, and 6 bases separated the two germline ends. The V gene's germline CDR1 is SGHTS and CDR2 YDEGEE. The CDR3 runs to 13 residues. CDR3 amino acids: CASSLGVDYGYTF. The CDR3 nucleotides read TGTGCCAGCAGCTTGGGCGTGGACTATGGCTACACCTTC.

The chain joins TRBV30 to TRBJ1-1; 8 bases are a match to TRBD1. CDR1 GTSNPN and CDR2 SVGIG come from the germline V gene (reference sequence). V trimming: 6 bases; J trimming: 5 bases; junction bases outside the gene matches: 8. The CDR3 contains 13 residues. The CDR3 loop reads CACAPGGETEAFF. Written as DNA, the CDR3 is TGTGCCTGCGCACCAGGGGGCGAGACTGAAGCTTTCTTT.

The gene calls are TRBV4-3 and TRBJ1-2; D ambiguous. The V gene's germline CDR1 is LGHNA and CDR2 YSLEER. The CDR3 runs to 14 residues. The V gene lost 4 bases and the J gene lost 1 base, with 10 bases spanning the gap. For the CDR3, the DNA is TGCGCCAGCAGCCCCAGAGGCAGTAACTATGGCTACACCTTC. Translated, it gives CASSPRGSNYGYTF.

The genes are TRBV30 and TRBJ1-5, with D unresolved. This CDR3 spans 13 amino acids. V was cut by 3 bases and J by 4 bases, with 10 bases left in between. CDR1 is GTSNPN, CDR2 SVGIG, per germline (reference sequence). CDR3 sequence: CAWSREINQPQHF. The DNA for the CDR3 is TGTGCCTGGAGCCGGGAAATAAATCAGCCCCAGCATTTT.

The CDR3 DNA reads as TGTGCCAGCAGCGCTGAACAGGGGGCCAACACTGAAGCTTTCTTT. It encodes CASSAEQGANTEAFF. The V call is TRBV9, the J call TRBJ1-1, with TRBD1 matching over 9 bases. From germline, CDR1 is SGDLS and CDR2 YYNGEE. V shed 3 bases, J shed 2 bases, and the junction held 5 bases outside the gene matches. The CDR3 is 15 amino acids.

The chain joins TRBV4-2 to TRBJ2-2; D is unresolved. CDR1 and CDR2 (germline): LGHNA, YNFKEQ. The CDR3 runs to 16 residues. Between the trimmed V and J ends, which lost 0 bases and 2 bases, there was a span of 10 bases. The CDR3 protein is CASSQDSEENTGELFF. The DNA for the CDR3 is TGTGCCAGCAGCCAAGATTCTGAGGAAAACACCGGGGAGCTGTTTTTT.

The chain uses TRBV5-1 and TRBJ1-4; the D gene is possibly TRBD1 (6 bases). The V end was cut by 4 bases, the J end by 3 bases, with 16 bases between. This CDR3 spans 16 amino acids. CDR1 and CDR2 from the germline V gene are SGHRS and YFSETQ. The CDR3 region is CASSIRGVLSNEKLFF. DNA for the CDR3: TGCGCCAGCAGCATCAGGGGCGTATTGTCTAATGAAAAACTGTTTTTT.

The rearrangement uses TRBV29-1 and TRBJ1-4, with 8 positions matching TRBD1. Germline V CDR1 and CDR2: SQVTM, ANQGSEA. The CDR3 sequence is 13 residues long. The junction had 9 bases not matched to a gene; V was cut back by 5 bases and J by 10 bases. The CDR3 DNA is TGCAGCGTTTTAACAGGGGGGCCCTTAAAACTGTTTTTT. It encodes CSVLTGGPLKLFF.

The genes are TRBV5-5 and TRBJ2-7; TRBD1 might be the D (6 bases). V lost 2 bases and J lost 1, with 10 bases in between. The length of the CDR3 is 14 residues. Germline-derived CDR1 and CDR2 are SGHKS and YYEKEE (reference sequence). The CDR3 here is CASSFYTGSYEQYF. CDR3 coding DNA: TGTGCCAGCAGCTTTTATACAGGGTCCTACGAGCAGTACTTC.

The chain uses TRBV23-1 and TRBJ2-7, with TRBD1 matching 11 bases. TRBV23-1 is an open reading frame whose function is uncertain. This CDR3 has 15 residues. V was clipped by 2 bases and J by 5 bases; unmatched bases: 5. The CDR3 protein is CASSQRDRGLNEQYF. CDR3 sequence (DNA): TGCGCCAGCAGTCAACGGGACAGGGGGTTGAACGAGCAGTACTTC.

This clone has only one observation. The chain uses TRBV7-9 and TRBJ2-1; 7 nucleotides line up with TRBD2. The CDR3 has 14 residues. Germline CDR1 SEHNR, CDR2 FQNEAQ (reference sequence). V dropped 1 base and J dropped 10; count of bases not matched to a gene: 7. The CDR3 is CASSLGFGSGEQFF. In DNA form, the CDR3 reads TGTGCCAGCAGCTTAGGATTTGGTAGCGGGGAGCAGTTCTTC.

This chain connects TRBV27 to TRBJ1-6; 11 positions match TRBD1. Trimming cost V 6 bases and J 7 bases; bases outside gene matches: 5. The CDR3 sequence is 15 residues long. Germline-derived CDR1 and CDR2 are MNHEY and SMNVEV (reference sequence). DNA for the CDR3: TGTGCCAGCAGAACCGGGACAGGGGGAAATTCACCCCTCCACTTT. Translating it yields CASRTGTGGNSPLHF.

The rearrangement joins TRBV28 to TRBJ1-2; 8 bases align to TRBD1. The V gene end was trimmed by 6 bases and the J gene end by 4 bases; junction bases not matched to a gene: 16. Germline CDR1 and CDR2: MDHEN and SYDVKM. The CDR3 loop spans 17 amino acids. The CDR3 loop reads CASSSPTVGQGFYGYTF. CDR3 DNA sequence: TGTGCCAGCAGCTCGCCTACCGTTGGACAGGGTTTCTATGGCTACACCTTC.

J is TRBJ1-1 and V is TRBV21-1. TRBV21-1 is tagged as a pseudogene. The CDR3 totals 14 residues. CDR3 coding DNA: TGTGCCAGCACTGTGAGCGGAGAAGGCACTGAAGCTTTCTTT. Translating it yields CASTVSGEGTEAFF.

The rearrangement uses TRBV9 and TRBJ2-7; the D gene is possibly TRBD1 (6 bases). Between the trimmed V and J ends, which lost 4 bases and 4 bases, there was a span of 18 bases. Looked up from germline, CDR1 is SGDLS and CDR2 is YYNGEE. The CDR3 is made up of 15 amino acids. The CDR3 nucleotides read TGTGCCAGCAGCCCAAATCCAGGGCAGGGGTACGAGCAGTACTTC. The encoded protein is CASSPNPGQGYEQYF.

In DNA, the CDR3 is TGTGCCAGTAGTTTCGCAGGGGGCGCCCCCAATGAGCAGTTCTTC. This codes for CASSFAGGAPNEQFF. This chain uses TRBV19 with TRBJ2-1, with 8 bases fitting TRBD1. This CDR3 spans 15 amino acids. The V and J ends lost 5 bases and 6 bases, in that order; junction bases with no gene match: 9. The V gene's germline CDR1 is LNHDA and CDR2 SQIVND (reference sequence). Drawing the rest from reference TRBV19 and TRBJ2-1, the complete variable domain is DGGITQSPKYLFRKEGQNVTLSCEQNLNHDAMYWYRQDPGQGLRLIYYSQIVNDFQKGDIAEGYSVSREKKESFPLTVTSAQKNPTAFYLCASSFAGGAPNEQFFGPGTRLTVL.

CDR3 nucleotide sequence: TGTGCCAGCAGTTACGGGGCAGGGGCCGAGACCCAGTACTTC. This sequence encodes CASSYGAGAETQYF. The V and J genes are TRBV6-6 and TRBJ2-5, with D maybe TRBD1 (6 bases). The CDR3 contains 14 residues. CDR1 is MNHNY, CDR2 SVGAGI, per germline (reference sequence). The ends were cut back, 2 bases at V and 5 bases at J, with 12 bases in the middle.

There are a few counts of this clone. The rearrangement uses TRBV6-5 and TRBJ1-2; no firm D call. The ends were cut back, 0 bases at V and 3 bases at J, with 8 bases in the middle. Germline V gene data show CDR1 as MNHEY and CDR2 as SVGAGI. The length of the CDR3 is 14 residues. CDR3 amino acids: CASSYSIQDYGYTF. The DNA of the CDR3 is TGTGCCAGCAGTTACTCGATCCAGGACTATGGCTACACCTTC.

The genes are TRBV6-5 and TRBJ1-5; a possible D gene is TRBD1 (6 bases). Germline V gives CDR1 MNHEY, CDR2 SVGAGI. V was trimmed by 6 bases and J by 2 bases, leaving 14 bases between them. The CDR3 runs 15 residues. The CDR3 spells CASSWDNGGNQPQHF. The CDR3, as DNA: TGTGCCAGCAGCTGGGACAACGGTGGCAATCAGCCCCAGCATTTT.

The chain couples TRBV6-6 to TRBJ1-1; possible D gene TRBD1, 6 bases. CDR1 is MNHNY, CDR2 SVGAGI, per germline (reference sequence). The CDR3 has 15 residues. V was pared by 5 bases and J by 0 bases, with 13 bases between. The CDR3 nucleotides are TGTGCCAGCAGTGCCTTACAGGGAGTGAACACTGAAGCTTTCTTT. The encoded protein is CASSALQGVNTEAFF.

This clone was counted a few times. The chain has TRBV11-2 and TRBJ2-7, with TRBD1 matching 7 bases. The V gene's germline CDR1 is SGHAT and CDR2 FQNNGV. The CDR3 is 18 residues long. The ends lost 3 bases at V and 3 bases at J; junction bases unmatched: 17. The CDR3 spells CASSFRPIDRASLYEQYF. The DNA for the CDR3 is TGTGCCAGCAGCTTCCGCCCGATCGACAGGGCCTCCCTCTACGAGCAGTACTTC.

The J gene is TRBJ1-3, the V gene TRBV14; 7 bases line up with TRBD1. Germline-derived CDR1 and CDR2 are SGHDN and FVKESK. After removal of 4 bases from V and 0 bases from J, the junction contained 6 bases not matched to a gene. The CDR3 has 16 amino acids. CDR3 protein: CASSRDSPSSGNTIYF. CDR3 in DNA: TGTGCCAGCAGCCGGGACAGTCCTTCCTCTGGAAACACCATATATTTT.